The 10 T cell receptor beta chains in this list originate from one sample, sequenced in a study of molecular identifiers for immune sequencing clone quantification. TCRdb re-called the PCR reads with MiXCR, one entry per CDR3 protein. The sample holds about half a million distinct CDR3 sequences; about a quarter are singletons and the top ten take around 0.79%. Sequenced sample: naive CD8+ T cells from blood, with Jurkat cell RNA spiked in. Noted subset: FACS-sorted CD8+CD4-CCR7+CD45RA+ naive T cells. These receptors came from a human donor in good health. Some libraries in this study had Jurkat cell RNA spiked in.

This chain joins TRBV6-2 or TRBV6-3 and TRBJ2-1, with D perhaps being TRBD1 or TRBD2 (5 bases each). This CDR3 is 13 amino acids long. V was cut by 5 bases and J by 4 bases, with 9 bases left in between. Germline loops: CDR1 MNHEY, CDR2 SVGEGT. In DNA form, the CDR3 reads TGTGCCAGCAGTACTAGGGGTTACAATGAGCAGTTCTTC. This translates into CASSTRGYNEQFF.

This clonotype was counted a few times. The chain recombines TRBV2 with TRBJ2-1; 7 nucleotides match TRBD1. The CDR3 has 12 residues. With 10 bases clipped from V and 7 bases from J, the junction kept 7 bases outside the gene matches. Germline values: CDR1 SNHLY, CDR2 FYNNEI. The chain's CDR3 is CANSPQGNEQFF. DNA for the CDR3: TGTGCCAACTCCCCACAGGGGAATGAGCAGTTCTTC. The whole variable domain, filled in from reference TRBV2 and TRBJ2-1, reads EPEVTQTPSHQVTQMGQEVILRCVPISNHLYFYWYRQILGQKVEFLVSFYNNEISEKSEIFDDQFSVERPDGSNFTLKIRSTKLEDSAMYFCANSPQGNEQFFGPGTRLTVL.

This clonotype came up many times. This CDR3 is CASSSFTGELFF. CDR3 nucleotide sequence: TGTGCCAGCAGCTCCTTCACCGGGGAGCTGTTTTTT. This chain links TRBV7-9 with TRBJ2-2; D remains ambiguous. The CDR3 is made up of 12 amino acids. The ends were cut back, 4 bases at V and 4 bases at J, with 4 bases in the middle. Germline CDR1 reads SEHNR; CDR2 reads FQNEAQ (reference sequence).

V and J are TRBV12-5 and TRBJ2-5; D call uncertain. Germline CDR1 reads LGHNT; CDR2 reads FRNRAP. With 0 bases removed from V and 2 bases from J, the gap between germline ends came to 10 bases. The CDR3 length is 15 residues. The CDR3 reads CASGLVLGIQETQYF. The CDR3 DNA sequence: TGTGCTAGTGGTTTGGTTCTTGGGATTCAAGAGACCCAGTACTTC.

This clonotype was found many times. The rearrangement uses TRBV5-4 and TRBJ2-3; no clear D gene. Trimming removed 3 bases from V and 1 base from J, with 15 bases in between. The CDR3 extends over 16 amino acids. CDR1 SGHNT and CDR2 YYREEE come from the germline V gene (reference sequence). CDR3 sequence: CASSYPSGPRTDTQYF. The CDR3, as DNA: TGTGCCAGCAGCTACCCCTCTGGTCCCCGCACAGATACGCAGTATTTT.

The sample holds many counts of this clonotype. The genes are TRBV19 and TRBJ2-5; D is uncertain. CDR3 size: 13 residues. CDR1 and CDR2 from the germline V gene are LNHDA and SQIVND (reference sequence). V was clipped by 3 bases and J by 2 bases, with 7 bases between them. This CDR3 reads CASSISVQETQYF. CDR3 coding DNA: TGTGCCAGTAGTATCTCCGTACAAGAGACCCAGTACTTC.

This clonotype was detected a few times. V usage is TRBV6-1 and J usage is TRBJ1-1; weak D call: TRBD1 (5 bases). Germline V gene lookup returns CDR1 MNHNS and CDR2 SASEGT. The CDR3 loop spans 13 amino acids. With 6 bases removed from V and 4 bases from J, the gap between germline ends came to 12 bases. The CDR3 protein is CASRGLSGTEAFF. The CDR3 DNA reads TGTGCCAGCAGGGGACTTTCAGGCACTGAAGCTTTCTTT.

The chain employs TRBV20-1 and TRBJ2-3; D tentatively reads TRBD1 or TRBD2 (5 bases each). V lost 6 bases and J lost 6, with 19 bases in between. The CDR3 is 14 residues long. CDR1 DFQATT and CDR2 SNEGSKA come from the germline V gene (reference sequence). CDR3 in DNA: TGCAGTGCCAACACGCTTGGGGGTATGGATACGCAGTATTTT. Protein product: CSANTLGGMDTQYF.

Of note for this clonotype: Sequence at one end of the junction differs from germline and may be a read error. The chain carries TRBV7-2 and TRBJ1-5; D is unresolved. Germline assignment: CDR1 SGHTA and CDR2 FQGNSA. This CDR3 spans 16 amino acids. This chain's CDR3 is CASGLGPMVGNQPQHF. In DNA form, the CDR3 reads TGTGCCAGCGGCTTAGGTCCCATGGTAGGCAATCAGCCCCAGCATTTT.

This clonotype occurred many times. This chain joins TRBV28 and TRBJ1-6; 9 nucleotides align to TRBD1. The CDR3 runs 14 residues. V was pared by 6 bases and J by 8 bases, with 5 bases of the junction left unmatched. The V gene's germline CDR1 is MDHEN and CDR2 SYDVKM. The CDR3 nucleotides are TGTGCCAGCAGCTCCCGGACAGGGGATTCACCCCTCCACTTT. Translated, it gives CASSSRTGDSPLHF.